Each of the 16 T cell receptor beta chains below was sequenced from the same sample in a study of T cell repertoires in cytomegalovirus infection. TCRdb processed the reads anew with MiXCR; each CDR3 protein has one entry. The sample shows 150,000 to 200,000 distinct CDR3 sequences, 8% to 10% of them seen only once. Sequenced sample: PBMCs. These receptors were obtained from a human donor in good health (CMV status not recorded). Some clones in this sample may be carry-over from other donors' samples.

This clonotype has only a few counts. V usage is TRBV19 and J usage is TRBJ2-2; no firm D call. V shed 3 bases and J shed 6 bases, with 11 bases lying between them. This CDR3 is 14 amino acids long. Germline V CDR1 and CDR2: LNHDA, SQIVND (reference sequence). The CDR3: CASSILADAGELFF. Here the CDR3 DNA reads TGTGCCAGTAGTATTTTGGCAGACGCCGGGGAGCTGTTTTTT.

The gene calls are TRBV6-2 or TRBV6-3 and TRBJ2-1; either TRBD1 or TRBD2 may supply D (5 bases each). V lost 6 bases to trimming and J lost 8 bases, with 14 bases between them. The CDR3 is made up of 13 amino acids. The germline V gene encodes CDR1 MNHEY and CDR2 SVGEGT. Here the CDR3 DNA reads TGTGCCAGCAGCCGATGGGGGTACGATGAGCAGTTCTTC. It encodes CASSRWGYDEQFF.

This clonotype was counted many times. This chain links TRBV5-1 with TRBJ1-2; maybe TRBD1 (5 bases). Trimming removed 3 bases at V and 0 bases at J, with 12 bases between. Looked up from germline, CDR1 is SGHRS and CDR2 is YFSETQ. The CDR3 contains 15 residues. The CDR3 nucleotides read TGCGCCAGCAGCTCGGGACGCGGATCTAACTATGGCTACACCTTC. This gives the protein CASSSGRGSNYGYTF.

In its sample, this clonotype was seen many times. A read error may produce the germline difference seen at one junction end. The chain combines TRBV7-7 with TRBJ2-5; the match to TRBD2 covers 7 bases. This CDR3 is built from 15 residues. CDR1 SSHAT and CDR2 FNYEAQ come from the germline V gene (reference sequence). CDR3 loop: CASSSTPGEGETQYF. DNA for the CDR3: TGTGCTAGCAGCTCGACCCCCGGGGAGGGGGAGACCCAGTACTTC. Together with reference TRBV7-7 and TRBJ2-5, the CDR3 gives the full variable domain: GAGVSQSPRYKVTKRGQDVTLRCDPISSHATLYWYQQALGQGPEFLTYFNYEAQPDKSGLPSDRFSAERPEGSISTLTIQRTEQRDSAMYRCASSSTPGEGETQYFGPGTRLLVL.

In this sample, this clonotype turned up a few times. The genes are TRBV7-3 and TRBJ2-2; D is possibly TRBD2 (6 bases). Trimming pared 6 bases from V and 6 bases from J, leaving 14 bases between. Looked up from germline, CDR1 is SGHTA and CDR2 is FQGTGA. This CDR3 is 14 amino acids long. Here the CDR3 DNA reads TGTGCCAGCAGTCGGGCGGGAACGGCCGGGGAGCTGTTTTTT. Its protein product is CASSRAGTAGELFF.

Only a few counts were recorded for this clonotype. The rearrangement joins TRBV7-9 to TRBJ2-3; D is possibly TRBD2 (6 bases). Trimming shortened V by 3 bases and J by 2 bases, and 12 bases separated the two germline ends. Germline V gene lookup returns CDR1 SEHNR and CDR2 FQNEAQ (reference sequence). This CDR3 spans 15 amino acids. The CDR3 loop is CASSFVRGTTDTQYF. For the CDR3, the DNA is TGTGCCAGCAGCTTCGTCCGGGGGACCACAGATACGCAGTATTTT. Full variable domain (missing parts from reference TRBV7-9 and TRBJ2-3): DTGVSQNPRHKITKRGQNVTFRCDPISEHNRLYWYRQTLGQGPEFLTYFQNEAQLEKSRLLSDRFSAERPKGSFSTLEIQRTEQGDSAMYLCASSFVRGTTDTQYFGPGTRLTVL.

This clonotype was found a few times. V and J are TRBV14 and TRBJ2-2, with 7 bases lining up with TRBD1. The germline CDR1 and CDR2 sequences are SGHDN and FVKESK. Losses at the gene ends were 1 base for V and 5 bases for J; bases not matched to a gene: 10. This CDR3 contains 17 residues. CDR3 sequence: CASSQGRQGLWTGELFF. CDR3 DNA sequence: TGTGCCAGCAGCCAAGGGAGACAGGGTTTATGGACCGGGGAGCTGTTTTTT.

This clonotype was seen at least ten times. The chain couples TRBV12-3 or TRBV12-4 to TRBJ2-7; 13 bases align to TRBD2. J was trimmed by 6 bases and V by 6 bases; bases with no gene match: 8. The CDR3 length is 15 residues. DNA for the CDR3: TGTGCCAGCAGCAAGACTAGCGGGGGGTCCGGCGAGCAGTACTTC. Translating gives CASSKTSGGSGEQYF.

This clonotype was found a few times. The V call is TRBV4-2, the J call TRBJ2-7, with D unclear. The V gene lost 0 bases and the J gene lost 0 bases, with 9 bases spanning the gap. This CDR3 region has 15 residues. Germline lookup yields CDR1 LGHNA and CDR2 YNFKEQ. The CDR3 here is CASSQDTGFSYEQYF. The CDR3 coding sequence is TGTGCCAGCAGCCAAGATACGGGCTTCTCCTACGAGCAGTACTTC.

Ten or more counts support this clonotype. The gene calls are TRBV7-2 and TRBJ2-1; 7 positions agree with TRBD1. The CDR3 sequence is 15 residues long. Germline trimming cut 5 bases from V and 2 bases from J; bases unmatched to any gene: 6. Per germline, CDR1 SGHTA and CDR2 FQGNSA. Here the CDR3 reads CASSPGTVPYNEQFF. DNA for the CDR3: TGTGCCAGCAGCCCAGGGACAGTTCCCTACAATGAGCAGTTCTTC.

This clonotype was seen many times. The rearrangement uses TRBV7-2 and TRBJ2-1; weak D call: TRBD2 (5 bases). Germline CDR1 is SGHTA and CDR2 is FQGNSA. Trimming removed 6 bases at V and 6 bases at J, with 15 bases between. The CDR3 consists of 14 residues. The CDR3 sequence is CASSRGGIGNEQFF. CDR3 nucleotides: TGTGCCAGCAGTCGTGGAGGAATCGGCAATGAGCAGTTCTTC.

This clonotype has only a few counts. This sequence joins TRBV28 and TRBJ2-5; D might be TRBD1 (6 bases). V was trimmed by 7 bases and J by 5 bases, leaving 17 bases between them. There are 14 residues in the CDR3. Per the germline V gene, CDR1 is MDHEN and CDR2 is SYDVKM. The CDR3 region is CASTVTGRVETQYF. CDR3 bases: TGTGCCAGCACTGTAACAGGGAGAGTTGAGACCCAGTACTTC.

The rearrangement joins TRBV25-1 to TRBJ1-1; D is possibly TRBD1 (6 bases). CDR3 length: 16 residues. The ends were cut back, 7 bases at V and 4 bases at J, with 22 bases in the middle. CDR1 and CDR2 from the germline V gene are MGHDK and SYGVNS. Written as DNA, the CDR3 is TGTGCCAGCATCAAACTGTCTGGGGGCGCGGGCACTGAAGCTTTCTTT. This translates into CASIKLSGGAGTEAFF. Variable domain in full (rest from reference TRBV25-1 and TRBJ1-1): EADIYQTPRYLVIGTGKKITLECSQTMGHDKMYWYQQDPGMELHLIHYSYGVNSTEKGDLSSESTVSRIRTEHFPLTLESARPSHTSQYLCASIKLSGGAGTEAFFGQGTRLTVV.

At least ten counts were recorded for this clonotype. The J gene is TRBJ2-3, the V gene TRBV7-9; the D is unclear. The CDR3 is 16 residues long. The V and J ends lost 2 bases and 5 bases respectively, with 17 bases between them. Germline assignment: CDR1 SEHNR and CDR2 FQNEAQ (reference sequence). The CDR3 region is CASSLTAHRTGDTQYF. In DNA, the CDR3 is TGTGCCAGCAGCTTAACTGCTCATCGGACCGGAGATACGCAGTATTTT.

This clonotype was seen repeatedly, ten times or more. The chain couples TRBV28 to TRBJ1-3; D ambiguous. CDR3 length: 16 amino acids. Germline V gene data show CDR1 as MDHEN and CDR2 as SYDVKM. The germline V and J ends were trimmed by 5 bases and 0 bases, with 14 bases remaining between them. The CDR3 is CASSPRNMISGNTIYF. The CDR3 DNA is TGTGCCAGCAGTCCTCGGAACATGATCTCTGGAAACACCATATATTTT. Supplemented by reference TRBV28 and TRBJ1-3, the full variable domain reads DVKVTQSSRYLVKRTGEKVFLECVQDMDHENMFWYRQDPGLGLRLIYFSYDVKMKEKGDIPEGYSVSREKKERFSLILESASTNQTSMYLCASSPRNMISGNTIYFGEGSWLTVV.

V usage is TRBV6-2 or TRBV6-3 and J usage is TRBJ2-5; 12 nucleotides line up with TRBD2. The length of the CDR3 is 15 residues. CDR1 is MNHEY, CDR2 SVGEGT, per germline. V trimming: 5 bases; J trimming: 6 bases; junction bases outside the gene matches: 7. The DNA of the CDR3 is TGTGCCAGCAGTGCGACTAGCGGGAGAACGAAGACCCAGTACTTC. Protein product: CASSATSGRTKTQYF.